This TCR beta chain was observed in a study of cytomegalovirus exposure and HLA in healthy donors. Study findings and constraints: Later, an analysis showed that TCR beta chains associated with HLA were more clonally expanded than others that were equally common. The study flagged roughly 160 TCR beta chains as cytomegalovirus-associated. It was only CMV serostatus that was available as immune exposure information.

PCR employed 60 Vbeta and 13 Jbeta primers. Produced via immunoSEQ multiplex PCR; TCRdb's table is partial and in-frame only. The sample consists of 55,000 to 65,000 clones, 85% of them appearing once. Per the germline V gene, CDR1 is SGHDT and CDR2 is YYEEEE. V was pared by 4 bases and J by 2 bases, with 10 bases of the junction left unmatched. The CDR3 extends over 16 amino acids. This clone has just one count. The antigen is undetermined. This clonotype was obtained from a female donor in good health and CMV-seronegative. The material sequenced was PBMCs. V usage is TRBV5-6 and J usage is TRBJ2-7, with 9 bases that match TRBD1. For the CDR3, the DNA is TGTGCCAGCAGCCACCGGGACAGGGATCTAACCTACGAGCAGTACTTC. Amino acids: CASSHRDRDLTYEQYF.